The 27 T cell receptor beta chains listed next were all sequenced from one sample in a study of Ad26.COV2.S vaccination and SARS-CoV-2 variants. The protocol was immunoSEQ multiplex PCR, while the TCRdb copy is restricted to in-frame clones and leaves out a portion. The repertoire holds 300,000 to 400,000 clones, with roughly 84% as singletons. The treatment: roughly 20 received Ad26.COV2.S at low or high dose, single or two shots; about 5 received placebo; per-sample allocation not given. Material that was analyzed had been drawn on day 63 after the first vaccine or placebo injection. The sample here was peripheral blood, taken in a trial of Ad26.COV2.S vaccine versus placebo. Every receptor here comes from a person between 18 and 60 years old who received the Ad26.COV2.S COVID-19 vaccine or a placebo.

J is TRBJ1-2 and V is TRBV6-5; D is perhaps TRBD1 (6 bases). The germline V and J ends were trimmed by 5 bases and 4 bases, with 14 bases remaining between them. The V gene's germline CDR1 is MNHEY and CDR2 SVGAGI. This CDR3 region has 14 residues. The CDR3, as DNA: TGTGCCAGCAGTCGTCCAGGCAGGGGCTATGGCTACACCTTC. Its protein product is CASSRPGRGYGYTF.

The chain carries TRBV5-1 and TRBJ1-1, with 9 nucleotides matching TRBD1. CDR1 and CDR2 (germline): SGHRS, YFSETQ. The CDR3 sequence is 16 residues long. V lost 4 bases, J lost 5 bases, and 12 bases stayed unmatched. The CDR3, as DNA: TGCGCCAGCAGCCTGGGTACAGGGGGCGGAAAAACTGAAGCTTTCTTT. Translation: CASSLGTGGGKTEAFF.

V usage is TRBV19 and J usage is TRBJ2-7; TRBD1 might be the D (6 bases). CDR1 is LNHDA and CDR2 is SQIVND in the germline V gene (reference sequence). The CDR3 consists of 16 residues. V was shortened by 3 bases and J by 1 base, with 16 bases between the two germline ends. The CDR3 reads CASSIRFGGLSYEQYF. As DNA, the CDR3 is TGTGCCAGTAGTATTAGATTTGGGGGCCTATCCTACGAGCAGTACTTC.

This clone was observed once. This chain uses TRBV13 with TRBJ2-1; TRBD2 is a possible D gene (5 bases). This CDR3 contains 15 residues. Germline V gives CDR1 PRHDT, CDR2 FYEKMQ (reference sequence). V lost 5 bases, J lost 0 bases, and 11 bases lay in between. This CDR3 is CASSPRTDSYNEQFF. The CDR3 nucleotides are TGTGCCAGCAGCCCTCGGACTGACTCCTACAATGAGCAGTTCTTC. Full variable domain (outside the CDR3, taken from reference TRBV13 and TRBJ2-1): AAGVIQSPRHLIKEKRETATLKCYPIPRHDTVYWYQQGPGQDPQFLISFYEKMQSDKGSIPDRFSAQQFSDYHSELNMSSLELGDSALYFCASSPRTDSYNEQFFGPGTRLTVL.

V and J are TRBV7-2 and TRBJ2-1, with 13 positions matching TRBD2. Germline V gene lookup returns CDR1 SGHTA and CDR2 FQGNSA. V was clipped by 3 bases and J by 4 bases; unmatched bases: 6. The length of the CDR3 is 17 residues. The CDR3: CASSFRLAGGTYNEQFF. Here the CDR3 DNA reads TGTGCCAGCAGCTTCAGACTAGCGGGGGGCACGTACAATGAGCAGTTCTTC.

This chain uses TRBV7-2 with TRBJ2-7; D could derive from TRBD1 or TRBD2 (6 bases each). With 5 bases removed from V and 4 bases from J, the gap between germline ends came to 18 bases. In germline, CDR1 is SGHTA, CDR2 FQGNSA. The CDR3 has 15 residues. The CDR3 coding sequence is TGTGCCAGCAGCCCCGAGTGGGGGGCAGTGTACGAGCAGTACTTC. Its translation is CASSPEWGAVYEQYF.

The chain uses TRBV15 and TRBJ1-1; TRBD1 is a possible D gene (5 bases). The V and J ends lost 7 bases and 1 base respectively, with 10 bases between them. The CDR3 is made up of 13 amino acids. Germline V lookup: CDR1 LNHNV, CDR2 YYDKDF (reference sequence). This CDR3 reads CATKGTTNTEAFF. CDR3 sequence (DNA): TGTGCCACCAAGGGGACTACGAACACTGAAGCTTTCTTT. Filled out from reference TRBV15 and TRBJ1-1, the complete variable domain reads DAMVIQNPRYQVTQFGKPVTLSCSQTLNHNVMYWYQQKSSQAPKLLFHYYDKDFNNEADTPDNFQSRRPNTSFCFLDIRSPGLGDTAMYLCATKGTTNTEAFFGQGTRLTVV.

The chain recombines TRBV7-2 with TRBJ2-2, with 7 bases that match TRBD2. Germline V gene data show CDR1 as SGHTA and CDR2 as FQGNSA. The J segment lost 5 bases and the V segment lost 5 bases, leaving 8 bases of the junction unmatched. This CDR3 is built from 15 residues. In DNA form, the CDR3 reads TGTGCCAGCAGCCCGAGGAGCGGGGTGACCGGGGAGCTGTTTTTT. It translates to CASSPRSGVTGELFF.

The chain uses TRBV27 and TRBJ1-6; TRBD1 might be the D (5 bases). This CDR3 has 15 residues. V was shortened by 2 bases and J by 9 bases, with 14 bases between the two germline ends. Germline V gives CDR1 MNHEY, CDR2 SMNVEV (reference sequence). In DNA, the CDR3 is TGTGCCAGCAGTTTACCCCGGGACGGAGTTTCACCCCTCCACTTT. Its translation: CASSLPRDGVSPLHF.

This chain uses TRBV4-3 with TRBJ2-2; D is ambiguous. This CDR3 comprises 13 residues. V gave up 1 base and J gave up 4 bases, with 4 bases separating them. Per germline, CDR1 LGHNA and CDR2 YSLEER. The CDR3 here is CASSQAGTGELFF. DNA for the CDR3: TGCGCCAGCAGCCAAGCAGGCACCGGGGAGCTGTTTTTT.

This sequence joins TRBV5-1 and TRBJ1-1; 8 bases line up with TRBD1. This CDR3 has 12 amino acids. Per germline, CDR1 SGHRS and CDR2 YFSETQ. Trimming removed 4 bases from V and 7 bases from J; junction bases left unmatched: 3. The CDR3 nucleotides are TGCGCCAGCAGCGGAGGGACAGGTGAAGCTTTCTTT. Its protein product is CASSGGTGEAFF.

DNA of the CDR3: TGTGCCTTCCAAACTCTAGCGGCGAGCACAGATACGCAGTATTTT. This encodes CAFQTLAASTDTQYF. The gene calls are TRBV5-4 and TRBJ2-3; 7 nucleotides line up with TRBD2. Germline CDR1 SGHNT, CDR2 YYREEE (reference sequence). Germline trimming cut 10 bases from V and 0 bases from J; bases unmatched to any gene: 11. The CDR3 is made up of 15 amino acids.

CDR3 sequence reads: CASRGDIGYGYTF. CDR3 in DNA: TGTGCCAGCAGGGGGGACATAGGCTATGGCTACACCTTC. The chain recombines TRBV2 with TRBJ1-2; a weak D match, TRBD1 (6 bases). CDR3 length equals 13 residues. V lost 6 bases to trimming and J lost 4 bases, with 12 bases between them. The germline V gene encodes CDR1 SNHLY and CDR2 FYNNEI.

The genes are TRBV6-5 and TRBJ2-1; tentative D call: TRBD1 (6 bases). CDR3 size: 15 residues. Trimming took 8 bases from V and 2 from J, leaving 16 bases between them. Germline CDR1 MNHEY, CDR2 SVGAGI. The CDR3 is CASGSRGKPYNEQFF. The CDR3 DNA is TGTGCCAGCGGCAGTAGGGGGAAGCCCTACAATGAGCAGTTCTTC.

This chain links TRBV5-4 with TRBJ2-7, with 11 bases lining up with TRBD2. In germline, CDR1 is SGHNT, CDR2 YYREEE (reference sequence). The CDR3 is made up of 18 amino acids. V shed 2 bases, J shed 0 bases, and the junction held 10 bases outside the gene matches. The CDR3 region is CASSFPPLAGGPSYEQYF. As DNA, the CDR3 is TGTGCCAGCAGCTTCCCGCCGCTAGCGGGGGGCCCCTCCTACGAGCAGTACTTC.

The chain combines TRBV27 with TRBJ2-1, with D possibly being TRBD2 (6 bases). CDR1 and CDR2 from the germline V gene are MNHEY and SMNVEV (reference sequence). CDR3 length equals 16 residues. V was shortened by 8 bases and J by 2 bases, with 19 bases between the two germline ends. CDR3 sequence (DNA): TGTGCCAGCTCCGGACTACTAGGATCCCCCTACAATGAGCAGTTCTTC. Encoded protein: CASSGLLGSPYNEQFF.

The chain recombines TRBV3-1 (or the pseudogene TRBV3-2) with TRBJ2-5; D uncertain. Germline V gene data show CDR1 as LGHDT and CDR2 as YNNKEL (reference sequence). The V gene lost 6 bases and the J gene lost 2 bases, with 4 bases spanning the gap. The CDR3 consists of 11 residues. DNA of the CDR3: TGTGCCAGCAGTCGGCAAGAGACCCAGTACTTC. Its protein is CASSRQETQYF.

The chain carries TRBV4-3 and TRBJ2-1; no clear D. The CDR3 covers 17 residues. The germline V gene has CDR1 LGHNA and CDR2 YSLEER. V was shortened by 0 bases and J by 2 bases, with 14 bases between the two germline ends. The CDR3 DNA is TGCGCCAGCAGCCAAGATTGGTCAGTCGGAGCCTACAATGAGCAGTTCTTC. Translated: CASSQDWSVGAYNEQFF.

This clone occurred a few times. The CDR3 here is CASSLSGDTEAFF. Written as DNA, the CDR3 is TGCGCCAGCAGCTTATCAGGGGACACTGAAGCTTTCTTT. The chain has TRBV5-1 and TRBJ1-1; D possibly corresponds to TRBD1 (6 bases). V was cut by 2 bases and J by 3 bases, with 8 bases left in between. The CDR3 covers 13 residues. Looked up from germline, CDR1 is SGHRS and CDR2 is YFSETQ.

The sample holds a few counts of this clone. The V and J genes are TRBV5-6 and TRBJ1-1; D gene ambiguous. The CDR3 length is 13 residues. The V gene's germline CDR1 is SGHDT and CDR2 YYEEEE. V was clipped by 0 bases and J by 1 base, with 4 bases between them. The CDR3 here is CASSLGWNTEAFF. CDR3 sequence (DNA): TGTGCCAGCAGCTTGGGGTGGAACACTGAAGCTTTCTTT. The variable domain in full, with the rest retrieved from reference TRBV5-6 and TRBJ1-1, is DAGVTQSPTHLIKTRGQQVTLRCSPKSGHDTVSWYQQALGQGPQFIFQYYEEEERQRGNFPDRFSGHQFPNYSSELNVNALLLGDSALYLCASSLGWNTEAFFGQGTRLTVV.

This sequence joins TRBV7-3 and TRBJ2-7, with 11 bases fitting TRBD1. The CDR3 is made up of 16 amino acids. Unmatched junction bases numbered 10, after V lost 2 bases and J lost 7 bases. Germline assignment: CDR1 SGHTA and CDR2 FQGTGA. CDR3 sequence reads: CASSLSAGQGAGEQYF. The DNA of the CDR3 is TGTGCCAGCAGCTTATCCGCCGGACAGGGGGCAGGTGAGCAGTACTTC. The variable domain in full, completed from reference TRBV7-3 and TRBJ2-7, reads GAGVSQTPSNKVTEKGKYVELRCDPISGHTALYWYRQSLGQGPEFLIYFQGTGAADDSGLPNDRFFAVRPEGSVSTLKIQRTERGDSAVYLCASSLSAGQGAGEQYFGPGTRLTVT.

This clone was recorded once. V gene TRBV30 combines with J gene TRBJ1-3; D call uncertain. Germline lookup yields CDR1 GTSNPN and CDR2 SVGIG (reference sequence). The CDR3 sequence is 17 residues long. V lost 0 bases and J lost 0, with 15 bases in between. The CDR3 nucleotides are TGTGCCTGGAGTGTAGGGCCCACCTCAAGCTCTGGAAACACCATATATTTT. As protein: CAWSVGPTSSSGNTIYF.

The V and J genes are TRBV7-9 and TRBJ2-3; a weak D match, TRBD2 (5 bases). Per the germline V gene, CDR1 is SEHNR and CDR2 is FQNEAQ (reference sequence). Trimming shortened V by 5 bases and J by 0 bases, and 15 bases separated the two germline ends. CDR3 size: 16 residues. CDR3 loop: CASSLGPEESTDTQYF. As DNA, the CDR3 is TGTGCCAGCAGCCTCGGACCGGAGGAAAGCACAGATACGCAGTATTTT.

The chain has TRBV2 and TRBJ2-3; the D is unclear. Trimming took off 7 bases at V and 4 bases at J, with 18 bases between the two ends. Germline loops: CDR1 SNHLY, CDR2 FYNNEI. The CDR3 runs to 15 residues. CDR3 loop: CASNERAVPADTQYF. CDR3 nucleotide sequence: TGTGCCAGCAACGAACGGGCAGTCCCCGCAGATACGCAGTATTTT.

The V call is TRBV19, the J call TRBJ1-5; 7 nucleotides match TRBD1. CDR1 is LNHDA and CDR2 is SQIVND in the germline V gene (reference sequence). V gave up 5 bases and J gave up 9 bases; unmatched junction bases: 13. This CDR3 contains 15 residues. In DNA, the CDR3 is TGTGCCAGTAGTGACCCCACAGGGGCGGCTCGGCCCCAGCATTTT. It specifies CASSDPTGAARPQHF.

The chain links TRBV19 to TRBJ1-1; tentative D call: TRBD1 (6 bases). The germline gives CDR1 LNHDA, CDR2 SQIVND (reference sequence). The CDR3 spans 17 residues. V gave up 1 base and J gave up 7 bases, with 22 bases separating them. The CDR3 region has the DNA TGTGCCAGTAGTATAGTTTCGGCGGGGGGCGAAGCCGTTGAAGCTTTCTTT. Translating it yields CASSIVSAGGEAVEAFF.

The chain carries TRBV5-1 and TRBJ2-6, with D perhaps TRBD1 (5 bases). This CDR3 has 16 amino acids. Germline values: CDR1 SGHRS, CDR2 YFSETQ. The V end lost 0 bases, the J end lost 2 bases, and 9 bases lay between the germline ends. The CDR3 protein is CASSLVARAGANVLTF. CDR3 DNA sequence: TGCGCCAGCAGCTTGGTGGCCAGGGCTGGGGCCAACGTCCTGACTTTC.